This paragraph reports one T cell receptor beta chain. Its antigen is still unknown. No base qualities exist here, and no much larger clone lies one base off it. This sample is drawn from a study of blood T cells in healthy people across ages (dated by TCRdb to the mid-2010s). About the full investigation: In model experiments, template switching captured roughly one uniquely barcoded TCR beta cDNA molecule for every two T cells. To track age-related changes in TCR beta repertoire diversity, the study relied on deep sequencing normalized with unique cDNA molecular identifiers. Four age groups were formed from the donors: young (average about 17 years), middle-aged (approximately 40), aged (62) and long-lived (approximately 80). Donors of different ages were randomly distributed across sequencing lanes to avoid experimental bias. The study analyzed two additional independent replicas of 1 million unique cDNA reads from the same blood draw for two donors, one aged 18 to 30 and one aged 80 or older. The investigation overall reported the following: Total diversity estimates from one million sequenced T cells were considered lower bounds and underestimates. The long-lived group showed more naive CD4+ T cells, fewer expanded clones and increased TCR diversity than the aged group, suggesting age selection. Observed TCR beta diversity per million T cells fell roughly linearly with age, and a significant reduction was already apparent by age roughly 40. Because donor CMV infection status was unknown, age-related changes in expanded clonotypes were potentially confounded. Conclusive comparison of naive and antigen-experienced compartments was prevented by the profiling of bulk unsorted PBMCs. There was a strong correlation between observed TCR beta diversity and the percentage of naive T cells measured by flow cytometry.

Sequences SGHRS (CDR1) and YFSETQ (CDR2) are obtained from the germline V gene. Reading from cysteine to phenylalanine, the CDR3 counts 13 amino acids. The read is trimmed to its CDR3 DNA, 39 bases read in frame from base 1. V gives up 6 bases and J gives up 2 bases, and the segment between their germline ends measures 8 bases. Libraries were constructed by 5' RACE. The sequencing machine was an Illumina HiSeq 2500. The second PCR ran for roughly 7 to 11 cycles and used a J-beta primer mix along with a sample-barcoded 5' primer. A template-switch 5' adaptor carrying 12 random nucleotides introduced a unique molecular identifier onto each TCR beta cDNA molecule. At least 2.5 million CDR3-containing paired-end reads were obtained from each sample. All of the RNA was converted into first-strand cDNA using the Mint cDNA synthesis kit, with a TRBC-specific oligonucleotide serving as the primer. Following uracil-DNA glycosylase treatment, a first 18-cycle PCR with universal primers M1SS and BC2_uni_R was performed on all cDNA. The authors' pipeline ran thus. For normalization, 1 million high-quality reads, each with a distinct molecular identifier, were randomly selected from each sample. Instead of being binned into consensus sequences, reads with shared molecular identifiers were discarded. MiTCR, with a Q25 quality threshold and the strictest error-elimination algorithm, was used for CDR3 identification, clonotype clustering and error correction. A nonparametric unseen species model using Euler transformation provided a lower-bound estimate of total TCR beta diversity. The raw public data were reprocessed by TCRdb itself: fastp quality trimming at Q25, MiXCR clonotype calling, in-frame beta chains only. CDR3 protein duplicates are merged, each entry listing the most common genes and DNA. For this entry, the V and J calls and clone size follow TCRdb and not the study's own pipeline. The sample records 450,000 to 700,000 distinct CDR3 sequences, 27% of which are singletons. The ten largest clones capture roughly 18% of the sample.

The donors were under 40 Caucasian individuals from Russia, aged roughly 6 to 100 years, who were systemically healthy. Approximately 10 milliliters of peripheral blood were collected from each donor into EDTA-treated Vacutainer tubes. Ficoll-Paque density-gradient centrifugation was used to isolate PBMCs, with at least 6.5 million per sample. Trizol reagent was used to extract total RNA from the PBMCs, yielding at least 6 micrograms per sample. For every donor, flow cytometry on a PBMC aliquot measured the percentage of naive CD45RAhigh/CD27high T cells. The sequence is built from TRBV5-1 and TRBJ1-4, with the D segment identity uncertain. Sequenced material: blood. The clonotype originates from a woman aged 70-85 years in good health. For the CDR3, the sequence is CASKRATNEKLFF. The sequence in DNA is TGCGCCAGCAAGAGGGCCACTAATGAAAAACTGTTTTTT.